The clone carrying this TCR beta chain has just one count. These data come from a study of shared clonotypes between healthy human individuals. Germline values: CDR1 SSHAT, CDR2 FNYEAQ (reference sequence). The CDR3 contains 14 residues. The V gene end was trimmed by 5 bases and the J gene end by 4 bases; junction bases not matched to a gene: 6. Libraries were prepared by immunoSEQ multiplex PCR; TCRdb keeps only in-frame clonotypes and omits some of them. Among around 1.1 million clones, 60% to 85% were seen once, and the ten largest hold over 0.8%. All donors were Caucasian adults living in Nashville, Tennessee. Both subsets, CD45RA+ naive and CD45RA-negative memory, were split from the CD4+ cells.

The gene calls are TRBV7-7 and TRBJ2-5; 8 bases match TRBD1. The sequencing input was memory CD4+ T cells from PBMCs. This sample's subset: CD45RA-negative fraction. The TCR was taken from a man between 18 and 29 years old in good health. Some clones in this sample may be carry-over from other donors' samples. CDR3 sequence: CASSPDRVGETQYF. In DNA form, the CDR3 reads TGTGCCAGCAGCCCGGACAGGGTCGGAGAGACCCAGTACTTC.